The T cell receptor beta chain described here comes from a study of human T cells and chemical hapten exposure. Remarks on this clonotype: Its antigen remains unknown.

Whole-study results and caveats: DPC sensitization did not alter TCRs above 1 in 1000 frequency.

Time point of the sample: pre-sensitization, week 0. The treatment denotes: therapeutic diphenylcyclopropenone sensitization with weekly scalp DPC. TCRdb reprocessed the RACE reads with MiXCR, giving one entry per CDR3 protein. In the table there are 250,000 or so distinct CDR3 sequences, about 8.1% of which are singletons. From germline, CDR1 is LGHNA and CDR2 YSLEER. The CDR3 covers 15 residues. V gave up 0 bases and J gave up 8 bases, with 13 bases separating them. The gene calls are TRBV4-3 and TRBJ1-4; D possibly corresponds to TRBD1 (5 bases). This specimen was whole blood, taken in connection with sensitization to the hapten diphenylcyclopropenone (DPC). This receptor was obtained from a woman between 40 and 50 years old with alopecia areata. Some clones in this sample may be carry-over from other donors' samples. The CDR3 DNA follows: TGCGCCAGCAGCCAAGAGCAGGGAGTGGGGGAAAAACTGTTTTTT. Residues: CASSQEQGVGEKLFF.